Shown below are 22 T cell receptor beta chains from a single sample sequenced in a study of blood T cell repertoires in COVID-19. Only in-frame clones appear in the TCRdb table, and some are missing; sequencing was by immunoSEQ multiplex PCR. Among fewer than 30,000 clones listed, 70% to 90% were seen once. Sequenced material: peripheral blood. These receptors all come from an elderly woman with COVID-19, enrolled during active disease.

This chain connects TRBV5-5 to TRBJ1-1; D call uncertain. Germline-derived CDR1 and CDR2 are SGHKS and YYEKEE (reference sequence). The V and J ends lost 4 bases and 2 bases respectively, with 12 bases between them. The CDR3 length is 14 residues. The CDR3 region is CASSLRQANTEAFF. The CDR3, as DNA: TGTGCCAGCAGCCTTAGGCAGGCTAACACTGAAGCTTTCTTT.

V and J are TRBV25-1 and TRBJ1-3; weak D call: TRBD1 (6 bases). The germline CDR1 and CDR2 sequences are MGHDK and SYGVNS. V was clipped by 6 bases and J by 3 bases, with 15 bases between them. The CDR3 covers 15 residues. CDR3 bases: TGTGCCAGCAGCGTCTCGGGGGGCGGTGGAAACACCATATATTTT. As protein: CASSVSGGGGNTIYF.

This clone is a singleton in its sample. The V gene is TRBV9, the J gene TRBJ1-1; TRBD1 might be the D (6 bases). The V gene's germline CDR1 is SGDLS and CDR2 YYNGEE. This CDR3 region has 14 residues. The ends were cut back, 0 bases at V and 5 bases at J, with 11 bases in the middle. CDR3 amino acids: CASSVGGGATEAFF. DNA for the CDR3: TGTGCCAGCAGCGTAGGAGGGGGAGCTACTGAAGCTTTCTTT.

The chain carries TRBV3-1 (or the pseudogene TRBV3-2) and TRBJ1-2, with 10 nucleotides matching TRBD1. With V trimmed by 4 bases and J by 2 bases, 4 bases remained unmatched. Germline CDR1 reads LGHDT; CDR2 reads YNNKEL (reference sequence). The CDR3 length is 15 residues. For the CDR3, the DNA is TGTGCCAGCAGCCGACAGGGGGCGCCCAACTATGGCTACACCTTC. This codes for CASSRQGAPNYGYTF.

V usage is TRBV15 and J usage is TRBJ2-3, with D perhaps TRBD1 (5 bases). The germline gives CDR1 LNHNV, CDR2 YYDKDF (reference sequence). Deletions cut 3 bases from V and 4 bases from J, with 20 bases between. The CDR3 runs 17 residues. CDR3 loop: CATSSLKSSRAPDTQYF. CDR3 nucleotides: TGTGCCACCAGCAGCCTTAAAAGTTCCAGGGCCCCAGATACGCAGTATTTT.

The chain employs TRBV6-5 and TRBJ1-1; 7 bases match TRBD1. Trimming cost V 2 bases and J 6 bases; bases outside gene matches: 12. Germline CDR1 MNHEY, CDR2 SVGAGI. The CDR3 totals 16 residues. The CDR3 region is CASSYRQTGFHAEAFF. In nucleotides, the CDR3 is TGTGCCAGCAGTTACCGCCAGACAGGGTTCCACGCTGAAGCTTTCTTT.

V gene TRBV10-3 combines with J gene TRBJ2-3; TRBD2 aligns across 8 bases. This CDR3 spans 12 amino acids. Germline loops: CDR1 ENHRY, CDR2 SYGVKD. The CDR3 protein is CGVAGSSDTQYF. The CDR3 DNA follows: TGTGGGGTAGCGGGGAGTTCAGATACGCAGTATTTT.

The J gene is TRBJ1-2, the V gene TRBV6-1; no clear D gene. Germline CDR1 MNHNS, CDR2 SASEGT. The CDR3 totals 15 residues. Trimming took 0 bases from V and 3 from J, leaving 11 bases between them. CDR3 region: CASSEAGGRDYGYTF. The DNA for the CDR3 is TGTGCCAGCAGTGAAGCTGGAGGGCGCGACTATGGCTACACCTTC.

The gene calls are TRBV5-1 and TRBJ2-3, with TRBD2 identical over 9 bases. CDR3 size: 15 residues. Germline V CDR1 and CDR2: SGHRS, YFSETQ. Unmatched junction bases numbered 4, after V lost 0 bases and J lost 5 bases. CDR3: CASSLGGGAIDTQYF. In DNA form, the CDR3 reads TGCGCCAGCAGCTTGGGCGGGGGGGCCATAGATACGCAGTATTTT.

The rearrangement links TRBV7-2 to TRBJ1-1, with a possible D match to TRBD1 (5 bases). Germline V gene data show CDR1 as SGHTA and CDR2 as FQGNSA. CDR3 size: 14 residues. Trimming cost V 0 bases and J 8 bases, with 13 bases left between them. The CDR3 spells CASSLAGRAGEAFF. CDR3 DNA sequence: TGTGCCAGCAGCTTAGCGGGTCGGGCAGGGGAAGCTTTCTTT.

V and J are TRBV5-6 and TRBJ2-1; D might be TRBD1 (5 bases). Germline V CDR1 and CDR2: SGHDT, YYEEEE. Trimming took off 1 base at V and 6 bases at J, with 11 bases between the two ends. This CDR3 is 14 amino acids long. The CDR3 coding sequence is TGTGCCAGCAGCTTGAGGCAGGGTCCCAATGAGCAGTTCTTC. Translated: CASSLRQGPNEQFF. Full variable domain (outside the CDR3, taken from reference TRBV5-6 and TRBJ2-1): DAGVTQSPTHLIKTRGQQVTLRCSPKSGHDTVSWYQQALGQGPQFIFQYYEEEERQRGNFPDRFSGHQFPNYSSELNVNALLLGDSALYLCASSLRQGPNEQFFGPGTRLTVL.

This chain uses TRBV13 with TRBJ2-1; 9 bases match TRBD1. CDR1 and CDR2 from the germline V gene are PRHDT and FYEKMQ (reference sequence). This CDR3 is 16 amino acids long. Trimming at V came to 6 bases and at J to 8 bases, leaving 14 bases not matched to a gene. The CDR3 nucleotides are TGTGCCAGCAGGCACCCCGGGACAGGGTACTCGGATGAGCAGTTCTTC. It translates to CASRHPGTGYSDEQFF. The full variable domain, rest sourced from reference TRBV13 and TRBJ2-1, is AAGVIQSPRHLIKEKRETATLKCYPIPRHDTVYWYQQGPGQDPQFLISFYEKMQSDKGSIPDRFSAQQFSDYHSELNMSSLELGDSALYFCASRHPGTGYSDEQFFGPGTRLTVL.

The chain is built from TRBV5-6 and TRBJ1-2; TRBD1 agrees at 9 bases. Germline V gene sequence: CDR1 SGHDT, CDR2 YYEEEE. The CDR3 sequence is 16 residues long. V lost 5 bases and J lost 5; bases outside the gene matches: 13. This CDR3 is CASSPWGQGAGYGYTF. The CDR3 nucleotides are TGTGCCAGCAGTCCCTGGGGACAGGGAGCGGGGTATGGCTACACCTTC.

The rearrangement links TRBV6-5 to TRBJ1-2; TRBD1 is a possible D gene (5 bases). The CDR3 covers 15 residues. The germline V and J ends were trimmed by 7 bases and 3 bases, with 18 bases remaining between them. CDR1 and CDR2 from the germline V gene are MNHEY and SVGAGI. This CDR3 reads CASTPGRGRDYGYTF. CDR3 in DNA: TGTGCCAGCACCCCCGGGAGGGGCAGGGACTATGGCTACACCTTC.

The J gene is TRBJ2-7, the V gene TRBV5-1, with 7 bases lining up with TRBD2. Unmatched junction bases numbered 11, after V lost 6 bases and J lost 5 bases. This CDR3 is built from 14 residues. Germline V gene lookup returns CDR1 SGHRS and CDR2 YFSETQ. The CDR3 is CASTRLTSTDEQYF. For the CDR3, the DNA is TGCGCCAGCACCCGCCTGACTAGCACGGACGAGCAGTACTTC.

CDR3 in DNA: TGTGCCAGCAGCTTAGACTACAGGGGGCGCGGTGGCTACACCTTC. Protein product: CASSLDYRGRGGYTF. This chain connects TRBV7-2 to TRBJ1-2, with TRBD1 matching over 9 bases. The CDR3 has 15 residues. The J segment lost 7 bases and the V segment lost 1 base, leaving 7 bases of the junction unmatched. Germline CDR1 SGHTA, CDR2 FQGNSA.

The CDR3 here is CASCRDSSNTGELFF. CDR3 coding DNA: TGTGCCAGCTGCCGGGACAGTTCGAACACCGGGGAGCTGTTTTTT. The chain carries TRBV27 and TRBJ2-2, with TRBD1 matching 7 bases. V dropped 8 bases and J dropped 0; count of bases not matched to a gene: 6. Germline-derived CDR1 and CDR2 are MNHEY and SMNVEV (reference sequence). CDR3 length: 15 residues.

This chain links TRBV14 with TRBJ2-3; 8 positions agree with TRBD2. V lost 4 bases and J lost 2; bases outside the gene matches: 5. There are 15 residues in the CDR3. Germline values: CDR1 SGHDN, CDR2 FVKESK. Here the CDR3 DNA reads TGTGCCAGCAGCCCCGGGACTAGGTCCACAGATACGCAGTATTTT. Its protein is CASSPGTRSTDTQYF.

The chain has TRBV7-2 and TRBJ2-2, with D hard to call. The CDR3 runs to 16 residues. Trimming stripped 1 base from V and 3 bases from J, with 12 bases between. The germline gives CDR1 SGHTA, CDR2 FQGNSA. This chain's CDR3 is CASSLVSARDTGELFF. CDR3 sequence (DNA): TGTGCCAGCAGCTTAGTATCAGCGCGTGACACCGGGGAGCTGTTTTTT. The full variable domain, rest sourced from reference TRBV7-2 and TRBJ2-2, is GAGVSQSPSNKVTEKGKDVELRCDPISGHTALYWYRQSLGQGLEFLIYFQGNSAPDKSGLPSDRFSAERTGGSVSTLTIQRTQQEDSAVYLCASSLVSARDTGELFFGEGSRLTVL.

Only a few counts were recorded for this clone. This rearrangement joins TRBV7-6 to TRBJ1-3; a weak D match, TRBD1 (6 bases). Trimming pared 5 bases from V and 4 bases from J, leaving 15 bases between. The CDR3 is 15 amino acids. Germline V gene data show CDR1 as SGHVS and CDR2 as FNYEAQ. In DNA form, the CDR3 reads TGTGCCAGCAGCCCAAGGGGGGGTATGGGAAACACCATATATTTT. It yields the protein CASSPRGGMGNTIYF. The whole variable domain, remainder taken from reference TRBV7-6 and TRBJ1-3, is GAGVSQSPRYKVTKRGQDVALRCDPISGHVSLYWYRQALGQGPEFLTYFNYEAQQDKSGLPNDRFSAERPEGSISTLTIQRTEQRDSAMYRCASSPRGGMGNTIYFGEGSWLTVV.

The V call is TRBV7-2, the J call TRBJ2-3, with 9 nucleotides matching TRBD2. Germline assignment: CDR1 SGHTA and CDR2 FQGNSA. The CDR3 extends over 18 amino acids. Losses at the gene ends were 4 bases for V and 3 bases for J; bases not matched to a gene: 14. The CDR3 region is CASSSMPTSGGRTDTQYF. The CDR3 DNA reads TGTGCCAGCAGCTCAATGCCCACGAGCGGGGGGCGAACAGATACGCAGTATTTT.

The chain couples TRBV2 to TRBJ1-2, with D possibly TRBD1 on 5 matching bases. The germline V and J ends were trimmed by 8 bases and 2 bases, with 18 bases remaining between them. Germline CDR1 SNHLY, CDR2 FYNNEI. This CDR3 spans 15 amino acids. This CDR3 is CASARTDTTNYGYTF. The CDR3 DNA follows: TGTGCCAGCGCTAGAACGGACACGACGAACTATGGCTACACCTTC.